The next 27 T cell receptor beta chains were all read from a single sample in a study of T cell responses to AZD1222 COVID-19 vaccine. TCRdb's copy holds only in-frame clones and misses some; the assay was immunoSEQ multiplex PCR. The data hold about 130,000 clones, with around 90% observed a single time. The sample here was peripheral blood, taken on day 0 of AZD1222 vaccination. These receptors were collected from an adult in good health.

This clone was picked up one time. CDR3 region: CASSLVGWADTQYF. The CDR3 DNA sequence: TGCGCCAGCAGCTTGGTGGGCTGGGCAGATACGCAGTATTTT. The chain couples TRBV5-1 to TRBJ2-3; D gene unclear. V was pared by 0 bases and J by 4 bases, with 9 bases between. The CDR3 is made up of 14 amino acids. The V gene's germline CDR1 is SGHRS and CDR2 YFSETQ.

The chain links TRBV5-6 to TRBJ1-6; 7 nucleotides agree with TRBD1. The germline CDR1 and CDR2 sequences are SGHDT and YYEEEE. CDR3 length equals 15 residues. V lost 2 bases and J lost 9; bases outside the gene matches: 8. CDR3 nucleotide sequence: TGTGCCAGCAGCTTAGGACAGGCGGGGATTTCACCCCTCCACTTT. This codes for CASSLGQAGISPLHF.

The chain combines TRBV6-1 with TRBJ1-1; D is unresolved. Between the trimmed V and J ends, which lost 3 bases and 1 base, there was a span of 15 bases. Germline CDR1 and CDR2: MNHNS and SASEGT. This CDR3 region has 16 residues. This chain's CDR3 is CASSDWVSLKNTEAFF. The CDR3, as DNA: TGTGCCAGCAGTGATTGGGTTTCCCTTAAGAACACTGAAGCTTTCTTT.

This chain connects TRBV4-1 to TRBJ1-3; TRBD1 matches at 7 bases. CDR1 and CDR2 (germline): MGHRA, YSYEKL. The junction had 2 bases not matched to a gene; V was cut back by 3 bases and J by 3 bases. This CDR3 is built from 14 residues. CDR3 loop: CASSQTGFGNTIYF. The DNA for the CDR3 is TGCGCCAGCAGCCAGACAGGGTTTGGAAACACCATATATTTT.

This rearrangement joins TRBV18 to TRBJ1-6; 7 nucleotides match TRBD1. This CDR3 spans 14 amino acids. Germline V CDR1 and CDR2: KGHSH, LQKENI. The junction had 5 bases not matched to a gene; V was cut back by 3 bases and J by 9 bases. Here the CDR3 reads CASSPDRVSSPLHF. The CDR3 DNA follows: TGTGCCAGCTCACCCGACAGGGTGAGTTCACCCCTCCACTTT.

In its sample, this clone was seen once. The chain has TRBV7-8 and TRBJ1-1; 11 bases match TRBD1. Unmatched junction bases numbered 5, after V lost 7 bases and J lost 7 bases. The CDR3 has 13 amino acids. Germline loops: CDR1 SGHVS, CDR2 FQNEAQ. CDR3 coding DNA: TGTGCCAGCATCGGACAGGGGGCGAGTGAAGCTTTCTTT. It translates to CASIGQGASEAFF.

V gene TRBV10-3 combines with J gene TRBJ1-5, with unresolved D. Trimming cost V 0 bases and J 0 bases, with 12 bases left between them. This CDR3 has 17 residues. Germline loops: CDR1 ENHRY, CDR2 SYGVKD. In DNA form, the CDR3 reads TGTGCCATCAGTGAGTCCGCGGGAAGCCATAGCAATCAGCCCCAGCATTTT. Translated, it gives CAISESAGSHSNQPQHF.

This clone was counted a single time. V gene TRBV24-1 combines with J gene TRBJ2-2; 10 bases are shared with TRBD2. The CDR3 is 15 residues long. The V segment lost 3 bases and the J segment 6 bases; nucleotides outside the gene matches: 3. Germline values: CDR1 KGHDR, CDR2 SFDVKD. CDR3 in amino acids: CATSDSGGAAGELFF. The CDR3 bases are TGTGCCACCAGTGATAGCGGGGGGGCCGCCGGGGAGCTGTTTTTT.

The chain recombines TRBV6-5 with TRBJ2-3; D is ambiguous. Per germline, CDR1 MNHEY and CDR2 SVGAGI. This CDR3 contains 14 residues. Trimming took 5 bases from V and 6 from J, leaving 15 bases between them. The CDR3 region is CASSTTTNRDTQYF. The DNA of the CDR3 is TGTGCCAGCAGTACGACAACCAACCGCGATACGCAGTATTTT.

This clone appeared a single time. V is TRBV11-2 and J is TRBJ2-7, with 9 bases that match TRBD1. J lost 2 bases, V lost 3 bases, and 8 bases had no gene match. This CDR3 spans 16 amino acids. Germline V gene sequence: CDR1 SGHAT, CDR2 FQNNGV. The chain's CDR3 is CASSFYAGQGTYEQYF. The CDR3 DNA reads TGTGCCAGCAGCTTCTACGCGGGACAGGGAACCTACGAGCAGTACTTC.

V usage is TRBV19 and J usage is TRBJ2-2; the D gene is possibly TRBD2 (6 bases). V dropped 6 bases and J dropped 2 bases, with 13 bases sitting between them. Germline CDR1 is LNHDA and CDR2 is SQIVND (reference sequence). CDR3 length: 15 residues. CDR3 bases: TGTGCCAGTAGGTCGGGGAGGTATAACACCGGGGAGCTGTTTTTT. Amino acids: CASRSGRYNTGELFF. The full variable domain, completed using reference TRBV19 and TRBJ2-2, is DGGITQSPKYLFRKEGQNVTLSCEQNLNHDAMYWYRQDPGQGLRLIYYSQIVNDFQKGDIAEGYSVSREKKESFPLTVTSAQKNPTAFYLCASRSGRYNTGELFFGEGSRLTVL.

V is TRBV19 and J is TRBJ1-1; no clear D gene. The CDR3 totals 11 residues. The V end lost 9 bases, the J end lost 1 base, and 6 bases lay between the germline ends. The germline V gene has CDR1 LNHDA and CDR2 SQIVND (reference sequence). In nucleotides, the CDR3 is TGTGCCAGAGACAAGAACACTGAAGCTTTCTTT. Translated: CARDKNTEAFF.

The chain uses TRBV5-1 and TRBJ1-2; a weak D match, TRBD1 (6 bases). Per germline, CDR1 SGHRS and CDR2 YFSETQ. CDR3 size: 15 residues. V was shortened by 5 bases and J by 2 bases, with 16 bases between the two germline ends. DNA for the CDR3: TGCGCCAGCAGAGGGGCTGCAGGGGAGAACTATGGCTACACCTTC. Protein: CASRGAAGENYGYTF.

This chain joins TRBV6-6 and TRBJ1-1; D not certain. Germline lookup yields CDR1 MNHNY and CDR2 SVGAGI (reference sequence). The germline V and J ends were trimmed by 7 bases and 9 bases, with 15 bases remaining between them. This CDR3 is built from 12 residues. The CDR3 nucleotides read TGTGCCAGCACCCCCCCAGAGGGAAAAGCTTTCTTT. Its translation: CASTPPEGKAFF.

The genes are TRBV10-3 and TRBJ2-4, with 10 positions matching TRBD1. Germline V gives CDR1 ENHRY, CDR2 SYGVKD. The junction had 13 bases not matched to a gene; V was cut back by 8 bases and J by 0 bases. The CDR3 runs to 18 residues. The CDR3 region has the DNA TGTGCCATCCAAGCCGGGACAGGGGAAGGGGTAGCCAAAAACATTCAGTACTTC. Residues: CAIQAGTGEGVAKNIQYF.

This sequence joins TRBV19 and TRBJ2-5; tentatively, D is TRBD1 or TRBD2 (5 bases each). Trimming shortened V by 8 bases and J by 4 bases, and 17 bases separated the two germline ends. CDR1 is LNHDA, CDR2 SQIVND, per germline (reference sequence). This CDR3 region has 14 residues. The DNA of the CDR3 is TGTGCCAGTGCTGGGACGTTTTATTCAGAGACCCAGTACTTC. It is translated as CASAGTFYSETQYF.

The sample holds one count of this clone. The gene calls are TRBV2 and TRBJ2-7; 7 nucleotides align to TRBD1. Germline CDR1 is SNHLY and CDR2 is FYNNEI. The CDR3 has 12 residues. J was trimmed by 1 base and V by 7 bases; bases with no gene match: 1. CDR3 in DNA: TGTGCCAGCAAGGACAGGTCCTACGAGCAGTACTTC. Its translation: CASKDRSYEQYF.

CDR3 in DNA: TGTGCCAGCAGCTTCCCAACTAGCGGGGTTTCCTACAATGAGCAGTTCTTC. This codes for CASSFPTSGVSYNEQFF. V gene TRBV7-8 combines with J gene TRBJ2-1, with 10 bases that match TRBD2. This CDR3 has 17 amino acids. Germline assignment: CDR1 SGHVS and CDR2 FQNEAQ. V was pared by 3 bases and J by 1 base, with 6 bases of the junction left unmatched.

The genes are TRBV6-2 or TRBV6-3 and TRBJ1-5; D may be TRBD1 (5 bases). This CDR3 is built from 15 residues. The V end was cut by 5 bases, the J end by 3 bases, with 14 bases between. Germline CDR1 and CDR2: MNHEY and SVGEGT. CDR3 residues: CASSPQGRNNQPQHF. The CDR3 DNA is TGTGCCAGCAGTCCCCAGGGACGGAACAATCAGCCCCAGCATTTT.

The genes are TRBV2 and TRBJ2-5; 11 bases are a match to TRBD2. Unmatched junction bases numbered 4, after V lost 6 bases and J lost 4 bases. Germline V gene data show CDR1 as SNHLY and CDR2 as FYNNEI. The CDR3 covers 14 residues. The CDR3 is CASRVAGGPETQYF. In nucleotides, the CDR3 is TGTGCCAGCAGAGTAGCGGGGGGGCCAGAGACCCAGTACTTC.

J is TRBJ1-5 and V is TRBV5-6; D not resolved. V was pared by 4 bases and J by 0 bases, with 11 bases between. CDR1 SGHDT and CDR2 YYEEEE come from the germline V gene. This CDR3 is 15 amino acids long. The CDR3 DNA follows: TGTGCCAGCAGCATGGTGGGGAATAGCAATCAGCCCCAGCATTTT. Protein product: CASSMVGNSNQPQHF.

The rearrangement uses TRBV6-5 and TRBJ1-1; no definite D call. The CDR3 is made up of 12 amino acids. The germline V gene has CDR1 MNHEY and CDR2 SVGAGI. The ends were cut back, 7 bases at V and 5 bases at J, with 11 bases in the middle. Here the CDR3 reads CASNPPGTEAFF. The CDR3, as DNA: TGTGCCAGCAATCCTCCGGGGACTGAAGCTTTCTTT.

This chain links TRBV25-1 with TRBJ1-2; D is possibly TRBD1 (6 bases). V was shortened by 4 bases and J by 8 bases, with 14 bases between the two germline ends. Germline values: CDR1 MGHDK, CDR2 SYGVNS. The CDR3 has 13 amino acids. The chain's CDR3 is CASSGGTFEGYTF. Here the CDR3 DNA reads TGTGCCAGCAGTGGAGGGACATTCGAGGGCTACACCTTC.

This clone was counted only a few times. The chain uses TRBV3-1 (or the pseudogene TRBV3-2) and TRBJ1-1; weak D call: TRBD1 (6 bases). CDR3 length equals 15 residues. The ends were cut back, 2 bases at V and 3 bases at J, with 13 bases in the middle. The germline CDR1 and CDR2 sequences are LGHDT and YNNKEL (reference sequence). This CDR3 is CASSQMGGAYTEAFF. The CDR3 DNA follows: TGTGCCAGCAGCCAAATGGGGGGCGCGTACACTGAAGCTTTCTTT.

This chain connects TRBV18 to TRBJ1-1; unclear D gene. Germline-derived CDR1 and CDR2 are KGHSH and LQKENI. The CDR3 consists of 14 residues. V shed 2 bases and J shed 2 bases, with 9 bases lying between them. The CDR3 region is CASSPLAANTEAFF. The CDR3 DNA reads TGTGCCAGCTCACCATTAGCAGCTAACACTGAAGCTTTCTTT.

This chain connects TRBV10-3 to TRBJ1-1; D remains ambiguous. Germline CDR1 reads ENHRY; CDR2 reads SYGVKD. Trimming pared 8 bases from V and 3 bases from J, leaving 10 bases between. CDR3 length: 12 amino acids. The CDR3: CAIGHLDTEAFF. The CDR3 nucleotides are TGTGCCATCGGCCACCTGGACACTGAAGCTTTCTTT.

The chain is built from TRBV11-2 and TRBJ2-7; D ambiguous. This CDR3 region has 11 residues. V was shortened by 4 bases and J by 3 bases, with 4 bases between the two germline ends. Germline assignment: CDR1 SGHAT and CDR2 FQNNGV. The CDR3: CASSSYYEQYF. CDR3 DNA: TGTGCCAGCAGCTCCTACTACGAGCAGTACTTC. Complete variable domain (other parts from reference TRBV11-2 and TRBJ2-7): EAGVAQSPRYKIIEKRQSVAFWCNPISGHATLYWYQQILGQGPKLLIQFQNNGVVDDSQLPKDRFSAERLKGVDSTLKIQPAKLEDSAVYLCASSSYYEQYFGPGTRLTVT.